This TCR beta chain was sequenced in a study of T cell responses to AZD1222 COVID-19 vaccine. Regarding the study as a whole: Clonal diversity was possibly underestimated, and white British individuals and females predominated among donors. The reported proportion of spike-specific TCRs targeting unmutated variant regions was nearly half.

Of note for this clone: Its antigen is unidentified.

V was clipped by 1 base and J by 5 bases, with 14 bases between them. Germline CDR1 and CDR2: MGHRA and YSYEKL. This CDR3 contains 15 residues. The data were produced by immunoSEQ multiplex PCR, yet TCRdb's version contains in-frame clones alone and is incomplete. Its listing shows about 140,000 clones. The rearrangement joins TRBV4-1 to TRBJ1-2; the D gene is possibly TRBD1 (6 bases). The sequenced sample consisted of peripheral blood. The clonotype originates from an adult in good health. In nucleotides, the CDR3 is TGCGCCAGCAGCCAAGTTCAGGGGAGCGGGTATGGCTACACCTTC. As protein: CASSQVQGSGYGYTF.